This T cell receptor beta chain was recovered during a study of control samples from healthy donors and cancer patients. The protocol was immunoSEQ multiplex PCR, while the TCRdb copy is restricted to in-frame clones and leaves out a portion. The table lists about 100,000 clones, approximately 90% of them singletons. The CDR3 consists of 13 residues. The germline V gene encodes CDR1 SEHNR and CDR2 FQNEAQ (reference sequence). Trimming stripped 5 bases from V and 6 bases from J, with 13 bases between. What was sequenced was blood. The chain links TRBV7-9 to TRBJ1-1, with unresolved D. The sequence derives from a man aged 30 to 39 in good health. CDR3 loop: CASSRRSPSEAFF. DNA for the CDR3: TGTGCCAGCAGCCGACGAAGCCCTTCTGAAGCTTTCTTT.